A single TCR beta chain is shown here with its context. In the study's own analysis: Scientists estimated how many nucleated cells there were by amplifying reference gene primers. Sequencing used immunoSEQ multiplex PCR; TCRdb keeps in-frame clones, though not all of them. Clone size and the V and J calls come from that table; the DNA yielded D and trimming. The table records 270,000 or so clones, over 70% of them present only once. These data belong to a study of blood T cell repertoires in COVID-19. Study summary: Samples representing acute and convalescent COVID-19 were sourced from the United States, Italy and Spain. PBMCs, B-cell-depleted T cells, or T cells were the source of the cDNA or gDNA that made up the material.

This CDR3 has 9 residues. Per germline, CDR1 KGHDR and CDR2 SFDVKD. Sequencing input: peripheral blood. The TCR comes from a human donor in a cohort sampled during active COVID-19. The rearrangement uses TRBV24-1 and TRBJ2-7; D is ambiguous. CDR3 protein: CGTYVEQYF. CDR3 bases: TGTGGTACCTATGTAGAGCAGTACTTC.